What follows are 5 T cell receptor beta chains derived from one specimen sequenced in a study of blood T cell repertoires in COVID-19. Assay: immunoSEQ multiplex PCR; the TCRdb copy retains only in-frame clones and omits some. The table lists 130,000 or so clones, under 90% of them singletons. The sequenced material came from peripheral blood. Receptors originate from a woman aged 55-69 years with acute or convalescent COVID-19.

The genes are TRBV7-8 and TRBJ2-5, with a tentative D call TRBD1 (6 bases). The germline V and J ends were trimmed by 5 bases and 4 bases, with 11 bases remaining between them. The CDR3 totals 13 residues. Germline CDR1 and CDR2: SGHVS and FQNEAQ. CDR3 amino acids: CASSEGQRETQYF. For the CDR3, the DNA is TGTGCCAGCAGCGAAGGACAGCGAGAGACCCAGTACTTC.

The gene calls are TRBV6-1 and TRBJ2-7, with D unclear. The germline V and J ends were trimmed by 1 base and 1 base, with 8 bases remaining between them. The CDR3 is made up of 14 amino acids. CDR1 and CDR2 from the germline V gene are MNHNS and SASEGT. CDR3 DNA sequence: TGTGCCAGCAGTGAAGACCCCCGGTCCTACGAGCAGTACTTC. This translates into CASSEDPRSYEQYF.

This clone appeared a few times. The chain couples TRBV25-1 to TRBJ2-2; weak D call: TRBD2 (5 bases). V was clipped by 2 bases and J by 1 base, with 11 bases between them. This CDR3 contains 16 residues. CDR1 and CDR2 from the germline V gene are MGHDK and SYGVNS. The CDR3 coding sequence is TGTGCCAGCAGTGAAGCGGGCAGACTGAACACCGGGGAGCTGTTTTTT. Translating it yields CASSEAGRLNTGELFF.

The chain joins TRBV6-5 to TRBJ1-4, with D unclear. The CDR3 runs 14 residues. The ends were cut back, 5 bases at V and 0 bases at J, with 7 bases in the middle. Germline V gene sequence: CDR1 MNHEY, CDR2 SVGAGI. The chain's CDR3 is CASSRTATNEKLFF. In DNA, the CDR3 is TGTGCCAGCAGTCGAACAGCAACTAATGAAAAACTGTTTTTT.

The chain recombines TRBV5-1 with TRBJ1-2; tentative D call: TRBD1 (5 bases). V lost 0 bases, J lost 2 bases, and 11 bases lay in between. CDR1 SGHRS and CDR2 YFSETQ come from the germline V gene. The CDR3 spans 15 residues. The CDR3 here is CASSLGGAANYGYTF. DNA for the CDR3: TGCGCCAGCAGCTTGGGCGGGGCAGCGAACTATGGCTACACCTTC.